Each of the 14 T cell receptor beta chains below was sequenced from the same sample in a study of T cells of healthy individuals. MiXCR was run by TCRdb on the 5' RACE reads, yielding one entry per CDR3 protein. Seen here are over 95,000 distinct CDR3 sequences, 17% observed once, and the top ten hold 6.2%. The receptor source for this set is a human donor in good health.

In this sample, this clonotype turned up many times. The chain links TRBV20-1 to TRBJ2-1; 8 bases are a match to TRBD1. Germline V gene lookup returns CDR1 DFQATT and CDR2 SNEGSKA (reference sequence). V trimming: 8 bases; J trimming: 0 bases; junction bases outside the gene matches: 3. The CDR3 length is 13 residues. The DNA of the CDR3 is TGCAGTCCAGGACAGGGCTCCTACAATGAGCAGTTCTTC. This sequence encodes CSPGQGSYNEQFF.

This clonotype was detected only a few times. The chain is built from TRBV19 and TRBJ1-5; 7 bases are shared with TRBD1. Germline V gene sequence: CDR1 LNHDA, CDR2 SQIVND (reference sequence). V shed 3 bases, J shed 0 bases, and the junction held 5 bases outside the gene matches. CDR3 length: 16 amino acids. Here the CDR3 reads CASSMAGTASNQPQHF. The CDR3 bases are TGTGCCAGTAGTATGGCGGGGACAGCTAGCAATCAGCCCCAGCATTTT.

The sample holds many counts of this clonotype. The CDR3 is CASSLDSGFAYEQYF. In DNA form, the CDR3 reads TGTGCCAGCAGCTTAGATTCCGGGTTCGCCTACGAGCAGTACTTC. V and J are TRBV7-2 and TRBJ2-7; D is undetermined. The CDR3 consists of 15 residues. V gave up 1 base and J gave up 2 bases, with 12 bases separating them. The germline CDR1 and CDR2 sequences are SGHTA and FQGNSA.

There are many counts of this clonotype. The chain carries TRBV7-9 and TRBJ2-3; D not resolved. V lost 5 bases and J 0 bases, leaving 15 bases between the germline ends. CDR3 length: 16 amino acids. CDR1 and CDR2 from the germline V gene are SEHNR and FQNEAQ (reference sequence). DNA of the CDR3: TGTGCCAGCAGCCTGGGGTTTGACTCTAGCACAGATACGCAGTATTTT. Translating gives CASSLGFDSSTDTQYF.

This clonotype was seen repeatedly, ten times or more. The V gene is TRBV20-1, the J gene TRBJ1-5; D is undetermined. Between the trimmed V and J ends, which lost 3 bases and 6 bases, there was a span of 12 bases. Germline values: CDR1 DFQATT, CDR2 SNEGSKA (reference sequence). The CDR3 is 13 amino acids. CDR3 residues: CSASIQMGQPQHF. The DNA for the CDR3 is TGCAGTGCTAGTATACAGATGGGTCAGCCCCAGCATTTT.

The CDR3 protein is CASSSQIGEQFF. The DNA of the CDR3 is TGTGCCAGCAGCTCCCAAATCGGGGAGCAGTTCTTC. The rearrangement uses TRBV7-3 and TRBJ2-1; D is ambiguous. The CDR3 covers 12 residues. Germline CDR1 SGHTA, CDR2 FQGTGA. Trimming pared 4 bases from V and 10 bases from J, leaving 11 bases between. The variable domain in full, completed from reference TRBV7-3 and TRBJ2-1, reads GAGVSQTPSNKVTEKGKYVELRCDPISGHTALYWYRQSLGQGPEFLIYFQGTGAADDSGLPNDRFFAVRPEGSVSTLKIQRTERGDSAVYLCASSSQIGEQFFGPGTRLTVL.

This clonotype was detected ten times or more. DNA for the CDR3: TGTGCCAGCAGTTTCGAACTTAGCTCCTACAATGAGCAGTTCTTC. It is translated as CASSFELSSYNEQFF. The chain uses TRBV12-3 or TRBV12-4 and TRBJ2-1; no definite D call. This CDR3 contains 15 residues. Trimming stripped 3 bases from V and 0 bases from J, with 9 bases between.

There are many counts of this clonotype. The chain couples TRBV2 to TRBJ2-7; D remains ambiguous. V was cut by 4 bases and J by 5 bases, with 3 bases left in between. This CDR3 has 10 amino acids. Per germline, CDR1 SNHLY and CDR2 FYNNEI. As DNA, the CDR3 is TGTGCCAGCAGTGTCCACGAGCAGTACTTC. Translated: CASSVHEQYF.

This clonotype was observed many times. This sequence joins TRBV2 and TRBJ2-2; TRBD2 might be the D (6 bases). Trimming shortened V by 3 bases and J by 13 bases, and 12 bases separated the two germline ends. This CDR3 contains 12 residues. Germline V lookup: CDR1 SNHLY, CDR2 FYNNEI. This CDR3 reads CASSDQRVGLFF. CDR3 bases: TGTGCCAGCAGTGATCAGCGGGTGGGGCTGTTTTTT.

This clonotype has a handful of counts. CDR3 residues: CASSDTGTSGRDTQYF. CDR3 DNA: TGTGCCAGCAGCGATACCGGGACTAGCGGGAGAGATACGCAGTATTTT. This sequence joins TRBV5-6 and TRBJ2-3, with 14 bases matching TRBD2. Trimming removed 4 bases from V and 5 bases from J; junction bases left unmatched: 6. The CDR3 extends over 16 amino acids. In germline, CDR1 is SGHDT, CDR2 YYEEEE.

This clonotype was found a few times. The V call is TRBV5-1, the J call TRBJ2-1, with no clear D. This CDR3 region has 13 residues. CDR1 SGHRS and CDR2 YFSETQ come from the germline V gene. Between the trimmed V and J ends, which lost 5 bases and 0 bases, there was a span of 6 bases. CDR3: CASRTSSYNEQFF. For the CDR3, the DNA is TGCGCCAGCAGGACGAGCTCCTACAATGAGCAGTTCTTC.

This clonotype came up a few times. The CDR3 loop is CASSQGTGYYNEQFF. CDR3 DNA: TGCGCCAGCAGCCAAGGAACGGGATACTACAATGAGCAGTTCTTC. The genes are TRBV4-1 and TRBJ2-1, with D possibly matching TRBD2 (5 bases). V dropped 1 base and J dropped 3 bases, with 10 bases sitting between them. There are 15 residues in the CDR3. Germline V gene lookup returns CDR1 MGHRA and CDR2 YSYEKL.

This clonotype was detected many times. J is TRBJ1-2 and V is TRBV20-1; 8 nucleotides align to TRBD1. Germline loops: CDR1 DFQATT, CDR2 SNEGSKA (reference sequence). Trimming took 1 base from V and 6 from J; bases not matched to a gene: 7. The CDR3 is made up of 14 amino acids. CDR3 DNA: TGCAGTGCTAGAGGTGGGACAGGTTATGATGGCTACACCTTC. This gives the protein CSARGGTGYDGYTF.

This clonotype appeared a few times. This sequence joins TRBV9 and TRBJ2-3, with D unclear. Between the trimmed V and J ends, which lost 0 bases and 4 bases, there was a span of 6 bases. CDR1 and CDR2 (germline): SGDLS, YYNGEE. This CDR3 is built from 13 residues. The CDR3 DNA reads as TGTGCCAGCAGCGTAGACGTTGCAGATACGCAGTATTTT. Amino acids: CASSVDVADTQYF.